Here is one T cell receptor (beta chain) with its context. Which antigen it targets is not known. Base qualities were left out, and no much larger clone turns up one base away. This sample is part of a study of OX40 agonist ivuxolimab in advanced cancers. Some background on the complete study: Ivuxolimab was an agonistic, fully human IgG2 monoclonal antibody directed against OX40 (CD134), a costimulatory receptor. In the dose-escalation cohort, approximately 83% of patients were male, and the mean age was 60 years with a range of 23 to 79. Intravenous ivuxolimab was administered to patients every 2 weeks at six dose levels: 0.01, 0.1, 0.3, 1.5, 3 and 10 mg/kg. Among the roughly 50 dose-escalation patients, about 20 had hepatocellular carcinoma, around 15 melanoma, 9 renal cell carcinoma and 9 head and neck cancer. Partial responses were achieved by three dose-escalation patients, of whom one had hepatocellular carcinoma and two had cutaneous melanoma. Peripheral TCRbeta sequencing aimed to test whether ivuxolimab altered TCR sequence diversity and caused clonal T-cell expansion. Prior anti-PD-1, anti-PD-L1 or anti-CTLA-4 therapy was permitted, and 30% to 50% of dose-escalation patients had received checkpoint inhibitors. The paper covers the monotherapy dose-escalation part of the phase I ivuxolimab trial, which included N ≈ 50 patients.

Patients with autoimmune disease history or receiving systemic immunosuppression were excluded from the trial. Peripheral blood for TCR sequencing was collected from all dose cohorts at baseline, on cycle 4 day 1, and on cycle 7 day 1. Samples came from an open-label, multicenter, first-in-human phase I dose-escalation trial of ivuxolimab. The trial enrolled adults with locally advanced or metastatic head and neck squamous cell, hepatocellular, melanoma or renal cell carcinoma. Before TCR sequencing, CD4+ and CD8+ T cells were separately sorted from peripheral blood. Genomic DNA was extracted from sorted cells for sequencing of the TCRbeta CDR3 region. The immunoSEQ Assay was used to sequence the TCRbeta CDR3 regions. The immuneACCESS repertoire file appears here via TCRdb, limited to in-frame rearrangements. These files lack a portion of the clones; in checked studies, under half of the deficit traces to unresolved V genes, and the cause of the others is not known. In all, the sample holds 55,000 to 80,000 clones, and approximately 90% of those were seen once. Clones ranked in the top ten supply approximately 1.3% of the sample.

General conclusions and limits of the study: After ivuxolimab, CD8+ T cells had more expanded clones than CD4+ T cells on average. At doses from 0.1 to 3.0 mg/kg, clonal expansion was seen in both CD4+ and CD8+ blood T cells between baseline and week 6. Partial responders in the 0.1-3.0 mg/kg groups had among the lowest normalized peripheral clonal expansion, especially among CD8+ T cells. The antigen specificity of the clonally expanded peripheral T cells was not determined. Low levels of normalized T-cell clonal expansion were also seen in some nonresponding patients.

The TCR originated in an adult with an advanced solid tumor such as melanoma, head and neck, liver or kidney cancer. Sample: CD4+ or CD8+ T cells sorted from blood, taken in a trial of the OX40 agonist ivuxolimab.

CDR3 sequence: CASSKVTGGRSPLHF. The DNA sequence follows: TGTGCCAGCAGCAAAGTGACAGGGGGCAGGTCACCCCTCCACTTT. In this chain, TRBV7-2 is recombined with TRBJ1-6; 10 of the junction bases match TRBD1. V is cut back by 5 bases and J by 10 bases, with 8 bases in the junction unmatched. Measured from the cysteine to the phenylalanine, the CDR3 is 15 residues long. The kept DNA is CDR3 alone, 45 bases in frame from the first base. According to the germline V gene, CDR1 reads SGHTA and CDR2 reads FQGNSA.